This TCR beta chain was identified during a study of T-cell memory formation after mild COVID-19. One entry per CDR3 protein, called by TCRdb with MiXCR from the 5' RACE reads. The sample consists of a few hundred thousand distinct CDR3 sequences, more than 15% of them appearing once. Trimming took 4 bases from V and 7 from J, leaving 17 bases between them. The CDR3 extends over 15 amino acids. The germline V gene has CDR1 MGHRA and CDR2 YSYEKL. In this sample, this clonotype turned up a few times. Source material: PBMCs or a T cell subset sorted from them (not recorded which). This TCR was recovered from a man in his late teens or twenties who had mild COVID-19 (a few samples of this study predate the infection). Cell type and time point are not known. The chain is built from TRBV4-1 and TRBJ2-1; possibly TRBD1 for D (5 bases). CDR3 sequence: CASSLTDDWANEQFF. CDR3 DNA: TGCGCCAGCAGCCTGACAGACGATTGGGCTAATGAGCAGTTCTTC.